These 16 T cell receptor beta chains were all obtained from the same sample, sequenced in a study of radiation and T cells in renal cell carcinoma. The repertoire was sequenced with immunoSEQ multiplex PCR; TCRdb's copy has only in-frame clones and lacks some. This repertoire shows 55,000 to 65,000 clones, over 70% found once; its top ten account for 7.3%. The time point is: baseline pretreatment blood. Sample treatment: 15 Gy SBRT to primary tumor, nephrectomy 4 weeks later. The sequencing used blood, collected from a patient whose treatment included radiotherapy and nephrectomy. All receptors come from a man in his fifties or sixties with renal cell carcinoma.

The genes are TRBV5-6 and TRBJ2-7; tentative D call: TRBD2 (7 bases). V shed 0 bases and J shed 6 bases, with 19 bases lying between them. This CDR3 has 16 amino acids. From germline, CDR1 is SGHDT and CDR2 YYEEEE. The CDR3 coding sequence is TGTGCCAGCAGCTTGGCAGGGGCCCGGGGACTATCCGAGCAGTACGTC. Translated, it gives CASSLAGARGLSEQYV.

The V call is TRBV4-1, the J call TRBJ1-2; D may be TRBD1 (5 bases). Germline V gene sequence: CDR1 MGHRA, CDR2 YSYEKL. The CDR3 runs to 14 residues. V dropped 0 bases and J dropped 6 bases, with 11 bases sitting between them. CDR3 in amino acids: CASSQEGGLDGYTF. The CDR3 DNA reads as TGCGCCAGCAGCCAAGAGGGGGGTTTGGATGGCTACACCTTC.

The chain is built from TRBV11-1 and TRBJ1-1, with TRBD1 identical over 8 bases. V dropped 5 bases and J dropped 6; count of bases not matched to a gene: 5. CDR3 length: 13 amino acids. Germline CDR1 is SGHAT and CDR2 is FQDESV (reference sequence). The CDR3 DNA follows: TGTGCCAGCAGCCCGGACAGGGTACCTGAAGCTTTCTTT. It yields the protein CASSPDRVPEAFF.

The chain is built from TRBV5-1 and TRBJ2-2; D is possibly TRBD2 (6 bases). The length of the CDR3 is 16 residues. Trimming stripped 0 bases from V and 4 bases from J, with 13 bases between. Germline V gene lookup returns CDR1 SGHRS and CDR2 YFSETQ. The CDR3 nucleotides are TGCGCCAGCAGCTTGGTGGGAGGCGGTAGCACCGGGGAGCTGTTTTTT. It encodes CASSLVGGGSTGELFF.

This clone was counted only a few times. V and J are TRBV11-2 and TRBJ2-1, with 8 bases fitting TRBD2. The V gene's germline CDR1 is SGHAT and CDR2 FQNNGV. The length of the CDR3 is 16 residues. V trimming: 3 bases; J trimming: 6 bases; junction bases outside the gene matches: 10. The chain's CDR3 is CASSFRGSGISNEQFF. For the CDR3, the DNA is TGTGCCAGCAGCTTTCGGGGTAGCGGGATTTCCAATGAGCAGTTCTTC.

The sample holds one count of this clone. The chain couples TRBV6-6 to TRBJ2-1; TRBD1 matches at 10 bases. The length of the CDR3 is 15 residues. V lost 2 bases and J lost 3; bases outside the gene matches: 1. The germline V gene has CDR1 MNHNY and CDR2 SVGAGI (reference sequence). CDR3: CASSYGTGVYNEQFF. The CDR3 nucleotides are TGTGCCAGCAGTTACGGGACAGGGGTCTACAATGAGCAGTTCTTC.

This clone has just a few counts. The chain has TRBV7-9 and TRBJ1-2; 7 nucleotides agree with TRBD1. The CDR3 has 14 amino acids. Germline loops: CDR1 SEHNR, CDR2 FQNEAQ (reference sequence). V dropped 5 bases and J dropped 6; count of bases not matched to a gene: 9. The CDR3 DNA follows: TGTGCCAGCAGCACCTTGGGGACAGTGGATGGCTACACCTTC. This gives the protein CASSTLGTVDGYTF.

The CDR3 loop is CASSRSAADFDTQYF. CDR3 nucleotides: TGTGCCAGCAGCCGTTCAGCGGCCGATTTTGATACGCAGTATTTT. The chain recombines TRBV4-2 with TRBJ2-3, with a tentative D call TRBD2 (5 bases). The germline V gene encodes CDR1 LGHNA and CDR2 YNFKEQ. V was clipped by 4 bases and J by 6 bases, with 17 bases between them. CDR3 length equals 15 residues.

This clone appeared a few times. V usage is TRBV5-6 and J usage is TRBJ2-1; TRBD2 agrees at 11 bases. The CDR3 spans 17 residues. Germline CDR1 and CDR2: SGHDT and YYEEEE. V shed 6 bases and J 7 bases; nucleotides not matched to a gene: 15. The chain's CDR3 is CASTAYIRLAGPNEQFF. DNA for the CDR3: TGTGCCAGCACCGCTTATATCCGACTAGCGGGACCGAATGAGCAGTTCTTC. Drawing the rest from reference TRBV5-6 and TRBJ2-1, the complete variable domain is DAGVTQSPTHLIKTRGQQVTLRCSPKSGHDTVSWYQQALGQGPQFIFQYYEEEERQRGNFPDRFSGHQFPNYSSELNVNALLLGDSALYLCASTAYIRLAGPNEQFFGPGTRLTVL.

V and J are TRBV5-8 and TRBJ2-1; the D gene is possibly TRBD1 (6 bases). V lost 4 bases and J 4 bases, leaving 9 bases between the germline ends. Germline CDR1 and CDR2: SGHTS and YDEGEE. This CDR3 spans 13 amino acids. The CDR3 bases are TGTGCCAGCAGCCTAGGACAGTACAATGAGCAGTTCTTC. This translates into CASSLGQYNEQFF. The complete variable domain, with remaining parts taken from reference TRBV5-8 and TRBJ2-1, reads EAGVTQSPTHLIKTRGQQATLRCSPISGHTSVYWYQQALGLGLQFLLWYDEGEERNRGNFPPRFSGRQFPNYSSELNVNALELEDSALYLCASSLGQYNEQFFGPGTRLTVL.

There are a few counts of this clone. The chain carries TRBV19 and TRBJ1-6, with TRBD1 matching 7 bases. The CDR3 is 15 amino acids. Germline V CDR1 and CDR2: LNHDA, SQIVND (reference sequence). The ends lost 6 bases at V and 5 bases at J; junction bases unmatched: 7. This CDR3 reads CASRPGTENNSPLHF. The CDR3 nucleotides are TGTGCCAGTAGGCCCGGGACAGAAAATAATTCACCCCTCCACTTT. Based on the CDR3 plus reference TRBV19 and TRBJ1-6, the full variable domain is DGGITQSPKYLFRKEGQNVTLSCEQNLNHDAMYWYRQDPGQGLRLIYYSQIVNDFQKGDIAEGYSVSREKKESFPLTVTSAQKNPTAFYLCASRPGTENNSPLHFGNGTRLTVT.

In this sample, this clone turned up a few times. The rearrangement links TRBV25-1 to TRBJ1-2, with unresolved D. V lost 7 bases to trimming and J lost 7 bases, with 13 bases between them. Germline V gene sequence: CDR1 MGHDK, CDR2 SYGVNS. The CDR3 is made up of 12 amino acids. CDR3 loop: CASKEGRGGYTF. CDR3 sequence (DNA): TGTGCCAGCAAGGAAGGGCGGGGTGGCTACACCTTC.

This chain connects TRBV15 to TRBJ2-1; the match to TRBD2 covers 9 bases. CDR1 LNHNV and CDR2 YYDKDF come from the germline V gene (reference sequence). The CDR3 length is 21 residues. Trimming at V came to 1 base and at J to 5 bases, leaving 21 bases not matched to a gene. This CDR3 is CATSRGGPLLGEREENNEQFF. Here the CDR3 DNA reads TGTGCCACCAGCAGAGGAGGCCCATTGCTAGGGGAGCGGGAGGAAAACAATGAGCAGTTCTTC. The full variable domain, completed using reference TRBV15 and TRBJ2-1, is DAMVIQNPRYQVTQFGKPVTLSCSQTLNHNVMYWYQQKSSQAPKLLFHYYDKDFNNEADTPDNFQSRRPNTSFCFLDIRSPGLGDTAMYLCATSRGGPLLGEREENNEQFFGPGTRLTVL.

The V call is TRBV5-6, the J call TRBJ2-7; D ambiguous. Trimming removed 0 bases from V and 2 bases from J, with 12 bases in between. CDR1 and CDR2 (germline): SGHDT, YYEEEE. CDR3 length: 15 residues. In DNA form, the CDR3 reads TGTGCCAGCAGCTTGGGTGCGACCCTTACCTACGAGCAGTACGTC. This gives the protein CASSLGATLTYEQYV.

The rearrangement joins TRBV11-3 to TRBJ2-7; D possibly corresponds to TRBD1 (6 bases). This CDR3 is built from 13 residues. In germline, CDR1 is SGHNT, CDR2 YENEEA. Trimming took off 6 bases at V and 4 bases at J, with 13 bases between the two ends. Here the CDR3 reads CASSGQGKYEQYF. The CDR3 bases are TGTGCCAGCAGTGGTCAGGGGAAGTACGAGCAGTACTTC.

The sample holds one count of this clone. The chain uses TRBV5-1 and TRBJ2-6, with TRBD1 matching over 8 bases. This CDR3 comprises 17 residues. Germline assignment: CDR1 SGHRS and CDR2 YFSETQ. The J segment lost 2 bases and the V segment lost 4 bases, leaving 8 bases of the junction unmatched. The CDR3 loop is CASSPTGAMAGANVLTF. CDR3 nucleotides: TGCGCCAGCAGCCCGACAGGGGCGATGGCTGGGGCCAACGTCCTGACTTTC.